This T cell receptor beta chain came from a study of CD8+ T cells in alopecia areata. Following extraction, RNA underwent reverse transcription to cDNA, which served as the sequencing template. The repertoire was sequenced with immunoSEQ multiplex PCR; TCRdb's copy has only in-frame clones and lacks some. The sample shows fewer than 200,000 clones, approximately 52% of them seen only once. V lost 2 bases and J lost 0, with 11 bases in between. CDR1 and CDR2 (germline): LGHNT, FRNRAP. The CDR3 has 17 residues. Indicated treatment: oral pan-JAK inhibitor, 5-10 mg twice daily. The chain links TRBV12-5 to TRBJ1-6, with D unclear. This clonotype was obtained from a human donor with alopecia areata. The sequencing here drew on CD4+ T cells sorted from blood, taken between weeks 55 and 65, from a patient treated with tofacitinib. Written as DNA, the CDR3 is TGTGCTAGTGGTTTGAGAGCGGGGAGCTCCTATAATTCACCCCTCCACTTT. Translating it yields CASGLRAGSSYNSPLHF.